The rows below give T cell receptor beta chains drawn from one sample of a study of early T cells in non-severe SARS-CoV-2 infection. TCRdb processed the 5' RACE reads anew with MiXCR; each CDR3 protein has one entry. This table has tens of thousands of distinct CDR3 sequences, about 15% appearing once. The sample consisted of whole blood. Source of these receptors: an adult who was a healthcare worker with PCR-confirmed SARS-CoV-2 infection or an uninfected control (not recorded which). CDR3s include the opening cysteine and the closing phenylalanine or tryptophan. The order of the fields is D gene, clone size, J gene, V gene, CDR3 DNA, CDR3 protein. D genes are given only for firm matches. A clone size is listed for some rows: how often the clone was seen (once, few, many), or a class if it is expanded.

D gene: .; clone size: .; J gene: TRBJ1-1; V gene: TRBV28; CDR3 DNA: TGTGCCAGCAGTTTATTTGAATCGGGAGAAGCTTTCTTT; CDR3 protein: CASSLFESGEAFF
D gene: .; clone size: many; J gene: TRBJ2-3; V gene: TRBV7-9; CDR3 DNA: TGTGCCAGCAGCTTAGTTCCCCCTGCTCGCACAGATACGCAGTATTTT; CDR3 protein: CASSLVPPARTDTQYF
D gene: TRBD1; clone size: .; J gene: TRBJ1-6; V gene: TRBV7-3; CDR3 DNA: TGTGCCAGCAGCTTCTCAGGACAGGGGGATTCACCCCTCCACTTT; CDR3 protein: CASSFSGQGDSPLHF
D gene: .; clone size: .; J gene: TRBJ1-5; V gene: TRBV6-1; CDR3 DNA: TGTGCCAGGTTTAACAGCTCCGCATACAATCAGCCCCAGCATTTT; CDR3 protein: CARFNSSAYNQPQHF
D gene: TRBD1; clone size: .; J gene: TRBJ1-2; V gene: TRBV10-3; CDR3 DNA: TGTGCCATCAGGGGGACAGGCGACGGCTACACCTTC; CDR3 protein: CAIRGTGDGYTF
D gene: TRBD2; clone size: many; J gene: TRBJ2-3; V gene: TRBV6-4; CDR3 DNA: TGTGCCAGCAGCCGGACTAGCGGGAGCACAGATACGCAGTATTTT; CDR3 protein: CASSRTSGSTDTQYF
D gene: .; clone size: .; J gene: TRBJ1-2; V gene: TRBV7-9; CDR3 DNA: TGTGCCAGCAGCTTAGCCGGCCGCGGCTACACCTTC; CDR3 protein: CASSLAGRGYTF
D gene: .; clone size: few; J gene: TRBJ1-6; V gene: TRBV12-3/TRBV12-4; CDR3 DNA: TGTGCCAGCAGTTTATTCGGGCCGAATTCATCCCTCCACTTT; CDR3 protein: CASSLFGPNSSLHF
D gene: .; clone size: few; J gene: TRBJ2-1; V gene: TRBV20-1; CDR3 DNA: TGCAGTGCCATAGAGATAGGCGTCAATGAGCAGTTCTTC; CDR3 protein: CSAIEIGVNEQFF
D gene: .; clone size: .; J gene: TRBJ1-4; V gene: TRBV20-1; CDR3 DNA: TGCAGTGCTGGACAGTTTAATGAAAAACTGTTTTTT; CDR3 protein: CSAGQFNEKLFF
D gene: .; clone size: .; J gene: TRBJ2-7; V gene: TRBV6-2/TRBV6-3; CDR3 DNA: TGTGCCAGCAGTTACGATAAGGGTCCCTACGAGCAGTACTTC; CDR3 protein: CASSYDKGPYEQYF
D gene: .; clone size: .; J gene: TRBJ1-1; V gene: TRBV15; CDR3 DNA: TGTGCCACCAGCGGGGACACTGAAGCTTTCTTT; CDR3 protein: CATSGDTEAFF
D gene: TRBD1; clone size: few; J gene: TRBJ1-1; V gene: TRBV20-1; CDR3 DNA: TGCAGTGCTTCCTTGACAGGGCAGGAGCCTGAAGCTTTCTTT; CDR3 protein: CSASLTGQEPEAFF
D gene: .; clone size: .; J gene: TRBJ1-4; V gene: TRBV4-2; CDR3 DNA: TGTGCCAGCAGCCAAGGCGTTTGGCAGGGTGACGAAAAACTGTTTTTT; CDR3 protein: CASSQGVWQGDEKLFF
D gene: .; clone size: few; J gene: TRBJ2-7; V gene: TRBV6-5; CDR3 DNA: TGTGCCAGCAGTTACCAACTAGTAGGGCTCCTCTTCTACGAGCAGTACTTC; CDR3 protein: CASSYQLVGLLFYEQYF
D gene: .; clone size: .; J gene: TRBJ2-1; V gene: TRBV6-4; CDR3 DNA: TGTGCCAGCAGTACCGAAAGCGGATCCTACAATGAGCAGTTCTTC; CDR3 protein: CASSTESGSYNEQFF
D gene: .; clone size: .; J gene: TRBJ2-1; V gene: TRBV4-1; CDR3 DNA: TGCGCCAGCAGCCAAGAATATGAGCAGTTCTTC; CDR3 protein: CASSQEYEQFF
D gene: TRBD2; clone size: .; J gene: TRBJ2-1; V gene: TRBV20-1; CDR3 DNA: TGCAGTGCACCCCCGGGGGGACTAGGTGTCAATGAGCAGTTCTTC; CDR3 protein: CSAPPGGLGVNEQFF
D gene: .; clone size: few; J gene: TRBJ1-1; V gene: TRBV6-5; CDR3 DNA: TGTGCCAGCAGTTACTCTCACAAGAACACTGAAGCTTTCTTT; CDR3 protein: CASSYSHKNTEAFF
D gene: .; clone size: few; J gene: TRBJ2-7; V gene: TRBV20-1; CDR3 DNA: TGCAGTGCAAACAGTAGAAACGAGCAGTACTTC; CDR3 protein: CSANSRNEQYF
D gene: TRBD2; clone size: .; J gene: TRBJ2-1; V gene: TRBV6-5; CDR3 DNA: TGTGCCAGCAGTACCTGGTTGGGGGAGGGGAGGAATGAGCAGTTCTTC; CDR3 protein: CASSTWLGEGRNEQFF
D gene: .; clone size: many; J gene: TRBJ1-2; V gene: TRBV6-2/TRBV6-3; CDR3 DNA: TGTGCCAGCCAGACAGAACTATTCTATGGCTACACCTTC; CDR3 protein: CASQTELFYGYTF
D gene: TRBD2; clone size: few; J gene: TRBJ2-2; V gene: TRBV12-3/TRBV12-4; CDR3 DNA: TGTGCCAGCAGTTTGGAACTAGCGCGGACCGGGGAGCTGTTTTTT; CDR3 protein: CASSLELARTGELFF
D gene: .; clone size: .; J gene: TRBJ2-7; V gene: TRBV10-2; CDR3 DNA: TGCGCCAGCAGTGAGTCCCGTGGCGAGCAGTACTTC; CDR3 protein: CASSESRGEQYF
D gene: TRBD2; clone size: .; J gene: TRBJ2-3; V gene: TRBV2; CDR3 DNA: TGTGCCAGCAGTGGGACTAGCGGCTACCGCACAGATACGCAGTATTTT; CDR3 protein: CASSGTSGYRTDTQYF
D gene: .; clone size: .; J gene: TRBJ1-3; V gene: TRBV6-1; CDR3 DNA: TGTGCCAGCAGTGAAGCCCACGGGGGGTCCTCTGGAAACACCATATATTTT; CDR3 protein: CASSEAHGGSSGNTIYF
D gene: .; clone size: .; J gene: TRBJ1-5; V gene: TRBV27; CDR3 DNA: TGTGCCAGCAGTTATCTCAGTGATTTGCCCCAGCATTTT; CDR3 protein: CASSYLSDLPQHF
D gene: .; clone size: many; J gene: TRBJ1-5; V gene: TRBV27; CDR3 DNA: TGTGCCAGCAGCCCCTATAGCAATCAGCCCCAGCATTTT; CDR3 protein: CASSPYSNQPQHF
D gene: TRBD1; clone size: once; J gene: TRBJ1-4; V gene: TRBV20-1; CDR3 DNA: TGCAGTGCTCCCCTGCCCGGGACAGGGTCGGAAAAACTGTTTTTT; CDR3 protein: CSAPLPGTGSEKLFF
D gene: .; clone size: .; J gene: TRBJ2-2; V gene: TRBV10-1; CDR3 DNA: TGCGCCAGCAGTGAACAGAACACCGGGGAGCTGTTTTTT; CDR3 protein: CASSEQNTGELFF
D gene: .; clone size: many; J gene: TRBJ2-7; V gene: TRBV27; CDR3 DNA: TGTGCCAGCAGTTTGGATTCGGGTCACGAGCAGTACTTC; CDR3 protein: CASSLDSGHEQYF
D gene: TRBD2; clone size: .; J gene: TRBJ2-2; V gene: TRBV11-2; CDR3 DNA: TGTGCCAGCGCGACTAGCGGAAACACCGGGGAGCTGTTTTTT; CDR3 protein: CASATSGNTGELFF
D gene: .; clone size: many; J gene: TRBJ2-3; V gene: TRBV2; CDR3 DNA: TGTGCCAGCAGTGTCGCACGCACAGATACGCAGTATTTT; CDR3 protein: CASSVARTDTQYF
D gene: .; clone size: few; J gene: TRBJ2-5; V gene: TRBV10-3; CDR3 DNA: TGTGCCCCCAGAGGGGCAGGGGATGAGGAGACCCAGTACTTC; CDR3 protein: CAPRGAGDEETQYF
D gene: TRBD2; clone size: .; J gene: TRBJ2-1; V gene: TRBV30; CDR3 DNA: TGTGCCGCGGTAGCGGGAATTGAGCAGTTCTTC; CDR3 protein: CAAVAGIEQFF
D gene: .; clone size: many; J gene: TRBJ1-2; V gene: TRBV14; CDR3 DNA: TGTGCCAGCAGCGGGACCTACTATGGCTACACCTTC; CDR3 protein: CASSGTYYGYTF
D gene: .; clone size: few; J gene: TRBJ2-1; V gene: TRBV11-2; CDR3 DNA: TGTGCCAGCAGCTTAGGCCCCCAGGGGGGTGATGAGCAGTTCTTC; CDR3 protein: CASSLGPQGGDEQFF
D gene: .; clone size: .; J gene: TRBJ2-1; V gene: TRBV6-6; CDR3 DNA: TGTGCCAGCAGTTACTATGGGGGGGAGCAGTTCTTC; CDR3 protein: CASSYYGGEQFF
D gene: .; clone size: few; J gene: TRBJ2-3; V gene: TRBV6-6; CDR3 DNA: TGTGCCAGCAGCCCTTCTGGGGGGTGGGCAGATACGCAGTATTTT; CDR3 protein: CASSPSGGWADTQYF
D gene: .; clone size: few; J gene: TRBJ2-3; V gene: TRBV7-2; CDR3 DNA: TGTGCCAGCAGCTTATGGGACGGGCTCAGCACAGATACGCAGTATTTT; CDR3 protein: CASSLWDGLSTDTQYF
D gene: .; clone size: few; J gene: TRBJ2-2; V gene: TRBV28; CDR3 DNA: TGTGCCAGCAGCGGGTCTTTTCTTGAGCTGTTTTTT; CDR3 protein: CASSGSFLELFF
D gene: .; clone size: .; J gene: TRBJ1-4; V gene: TRBV27; CDR3 DNA: TGTGCCAGCAGTTTTTTATCCCCGGAGGGCTTCAATGAAAAACTGTTTTTT; CDR3 protein: CASSFLSPEGFNEKLFF
D gene: .; clone size: few; J gene: TRBJ1-2; V gene: TRBV19; CDR3 DNA: TGTGCCAGTTCCGAGCCCCCCTATGGCTACACCTTC; CDR3 protein: CASSEPPYGYTF
D gene: TRBD1; clone size: .; J gene: TRBJ2-7; V gene: TRBV7-9; CDR3 DNA: TGTGCCAGCAGCTTAGGAGGGACAGGGTGGTACGAGCAGTACTTC; CDR3 protein: CASSLGGTGWYEQYF
D gene: TRBD1; clone size: .; J gene: TRBJ1-1; V gene: TRBV5-6; CDR3 DNA: TGTGCCAGCAGCCGGGGACAGGGAGCTTTCTTT; CDR3 protein: CASSRGQGAFF
D gene: .; clone size: .; J gene: TRBJ2-3; V gene: TRBV20-1; CDR3 DNA: TGCAGTGCTGATGGACGGACTACGCAGTATTTT; CDR3 protein: CSADGRTTQYF
D gene: .; clone size: few; J gene: TRBJ2-1; V gene: TRBV7-9; CDR3 DNA: TGTGCCAGCAGCAACCGGGACTCGGGGAATTACAATGAGCAGTTCTTC; CDR3 protein: CASSNRDSGNYNEQFF
D gene: .; clone size: many; J gene: TRBJ2-2; V gene: TRBV13; CDR3 DNA: TGTGCCAGCAGCTCCGGCGCGGGACCGAACACCGGGGAGCTGTTTTTT; CDR3 protein: CASSSGAGPNTGELFF
D gene: .; clone size: few; J gene: TRBJ1-5; V gene: TRBV20-1; CDR3 DNA: TGCAGTGTGCGCCTCCAGGGCAATCAGCCCCAGCATTTT; CDR3 protein: CSVRLQGNQPQHF
D gene: .; clone size: few; J gene: TRBJ1-5; V gene: TRBV9; CDR3 DNA: TGTGCCAGCAGCGTGGGGGATCAGCCCCAGCATTTT; CDR3 protein: CASSVGDQPQHF
D gene: .; clone size: few; J gene: TRBJ2-3; V gene: TRBV25-1; CDR3 DNA: TGTGCCAGCAGTGAGCCGGCGGTGGATACGCAGTATTTT; CDR3 protein: CASSEPAVDTQYF
D gene: .; clone size: .; J gene: TRBJ2-1; V gene: TRBV15; CDR3 DNA: TGTGCCACCAGCAGAGAAGTTTGGAGAGGGTCCTACAATGAGCAGTTCTTC; CDR3 protein: CATSREVWRGSYNEQFF
D gene: .; clone size: few; J gene: TRBJ1-1; V gene: TRBV29-1; CDR3 DNA: TGCAGCGTTGACAGGGACACTGAAGCTTTCTTT; CDR3 protein: CSVDRDTEAFF
D gene: .; clone size: .; J gene: TRBJ2-1; V gene: TRBV28; CDR3 DNA: TGTGCCAGCAGTTTGGGATCCAAACCCGCTGAGCAGTTCTTC; CDR3 protein: CASSLGSKPAEQFF
D gene: TRBD2; clone size: few; J gene: TRBJ2-7; V gene: TRBV10-3; CDR3 DNA: TGTGCCATCTCCCGGGGGGGGGACGGCTACTACGAGCAGTACTTC; CDR3 protein: CAISRGGDGYYEQYF